The present TCR beta chain was sequenced within a study of T-cell memory formation after mild COVID-19. Study-wide background: There were largely donor-specific TCR clusters.

5'RACE with constant-segment primers yielded barcoded, UMI-tagged TCR alpha and TCR beta cDNA libraries. From the 5' RACE reads, TCRdb called clonotypes with MiXCR, one entry per CDR3 protein. Found here are approximately 490,000 distinct CDR3 sequences, around 20% of them singletons; the top ten hold under 15%. CDR1 and CDR2 from the germline V gene are LGHNA and YNFKEQ. The CDR3 covers 16 residues. V shed 0 bases and J shed 0 bases, with 11 bases lying between them. Sequencing was performed on PBMCs or a T cell subset sorted from them (not recorded which). This receptor was taken from an adult woman who had mild COVID-19 (a few samples of this study predate the infection). Cell type and time point are not known. The V and J genes are TRBV4-2 and TRBJ1-1; D unresolved. In nucleotides, the CDR3 is TGTGCCAGCAGCCAAGATAGGGTGCGGGTGAACACTGAAGCTTTCTTT. Translation: CASSQDRVRVNTEAFF.